This entry lists 24 T cell receptor beta chains sequenced from one sample in a study of T-cell memory formation after mild COVID-19. TCRdb recomputed calls from the 5' RACE reads with MiXCR, one row per CDR3 protein. The table shows around 300,000 distinct CDR3 sequences, with less than 9.5% occurring only once. The sequenced material came from PBMCs or a T cell subset sorted from them (not recorded which). The source is a man younger than 35 who had mild COVID-19 (a few samples of this study predate the infection). Cell type and time point are not known.

The V call is TRBV18, the J call TRBJ1-1; 8 bases fit TRBD1. The CDR3 contains 16 residues. Germline values: CDR1 KGHSH, CDR2 LQKENI. After removal of 4 bases from V and 5 bases from J, the junction contained 12 bases not matched to a gene. This CDR3 reads CASSLGTGGMGTEAFF. The CDR3 DNA reads as TGTGCCAGCTCACTGGGGACAGGCGGGATGGGAACTGAAGCTTTCTTT.

This chain joins TRBV20-1 and TRBJ2-2, with D possibly being TRBD2 (6 bases). The CDR3 is 14 residues long. The germline V and J ends were trimmed by 2 bases and 4 bases, with 11 bases remaining between them. Looked up from germline, CDR1 is DFQATT and CDR2 is SNEGSKA (reference sequence). The CDR3 DNA is TGCAGTGCTAGAAGGACCGGGAGCACCGGGGAGCTGTTTTTT. The encoded protein is CSARRTGSTGELFF.

This chain connects TRBV5-1 to TRBJ1-2; 7 nucleotides line up with TRBD1. After removal of 3 bases from V and 0 bases from J, the junction contained 8 bases not matched to a gene. CDR1 SGHRS and CDR2 YFSETQ come from the germline V gene. CDR3 length equals 16 residues. CDR3 loop: CASSSRQGQANYGYTF. The CDR3 bases are TGCGCCAGCAGCTCCCGACAGGGCCAAGCTAACTATGGCTACACCTTC.

This clonotype was recorded at least ten times. The chain links TRBV5-1 to TRBJ1-2; TRBD1 agrees at 12 bases. This CDR3 contains 16 residues. Germline V gene data show CDR1 as SGHRS and CDR2 as YFSETQ. Trimming cost V 3 bases and J 3 bases; bases outside gene matches: 6. CDR3 DNA: TGCGCCAGCAGCTCGACCGGGACAGGGGGCCACTATGGCTACACCTTC. It codes for CASSSTGTGGHYGYTF.

This clonotype was recorded at least ten times. This chain links TRBV7-2 with TRBJ2-1, with 10 bases identical to TRBD2. This CDR3 has 15 amino acids. The ends lost 5 bases at V and 9 bases at J; junction bases unmatched: 10. The germline CDR1 and CDR2 sequences are SGHTA and FQGNSA. CDR3 bases: TGTGCCAGCAGCCCACCCCAGCGGGGGGGTATTGAGCAGTTCTTC. Translated: CASSPPQRGGIEQFF.

In its sample, this clonotype was seen many times. The rearrangement joins TRBV3-1 to TRBJ2-2; 8 bases align to TRBD2. V trimming: 3 bases; J trimming: 2 bases; junction bases outside the gene matches: 2. The germline V gene encodes CDR1 LGHDT and CDR2 YNNKEL (reference sequence). The CDR3 length is 15 residues. DNA for the CDR3: TGTGCCAGCAGCCAGGGACTAGTCAACACCGGGGAGCTGTTTTTT. It yields the protein CASSQGLVNTGELFF.

V is TRBV7-2 and J is TRBJ2-5, with D maybe TRBD1 (6 bases). This CDR3 has 14 residues. V lost 8 bases and J lost 2, with 15 bases in between. Germline V lookup: CDR1 SGHTA, CDR2 FQGNSA. DNA of the CDR3: TGTGCCAGCGGGCTCAGGGGTTTACAAGAGACCCAGTACTTC. It yields the protein CASGLRGLQETQYF.

The chain has TRBV6-6 and TRBJ2-5, with 12 nucleotides matching TRBD2. Per germline, CDR1 MNHNY and CDR2 SVGAGI (reference sequence). Losses at the gene ends were 6 bases for V and 1 base for J; bases not matched to a gene: 6. This CDR3 has 16 amino acids. The CDR3 bases are TGTGCCAGCAGGCCCACTAGCGGGGGGCTCCAAGAGACCCAGTACTTC. As protein: CASRPTSGGLQETQYF.

This clonotype was detected a few times. V gene TRBV20-1 combines with J gene TRBJ1-2; TRBD1 matches 10 bases. Looked up from germline, CDR1 is DFQATT and CDR2 is SNEGSKA (reference sequence). The CDR3 spans 15 residues. V was clipped by 7 bases and J by 0 bases; unmatched bases: 8. CDR3 in amino acids: CSVRGGQGTNYGYTF. The CDR3, as DNA: TGCAGTGTTAGGGGGGGACAGGGGACTAACTATGGCTACACCTTC.

The CDR3 loop is CASSLAAGGDNEQFF. For the CDR3, the DNA is TGTGCCAGCAGTTTAGCGGCGGGGGGGGACAATGAGCAGTTCTTC. V is TRBV27 and J is TRBJ2-1; 9 bases fit TRBD2. This CDR3 spans 15 amino acids. V was clipped by 2 bases and J by 5 bases; unmatched bases: 4. Germline lookup yields CDR1 MNHEY and CDR2 SMNVEV (reference sequence).

This clonotype was seen repeatedly, ten times or more. The chain has TRBV10-3 and TRBJ2-7; D might be TRBD1 (5 bases). Germline values: CDR1 ENHRY, CDR2 SYGVKD. Trimming took 6 bases from V and 4 from J, leaving 10 bases between them. This CDR3 is 12 amino acids long. The CDR3 DNA sequence: TGTGCCATCAGCGACAGCTCTTACGAGCAGTACTTC. Encoded protein: CAISDSSYEQYF.

This clonotype was seen a handful of times. CDR3 sequence: CSARVGAQNTEAFF. The CDR3 bases are TGCAGTGCTAGAGTGGGGGCCCAGAACACTGAAGCTTTCTTT. The J gene is TRBJ1-1, the V gene TRBV20-1, with a weak D call TRBD1 (6 bases). The CDR3 length is 14 residues. V gave up 1 base and J gave up 1 base, with 10 bases separating them. Germline loops: CDR1 DFQATT, CDR2 SNEGSKA (reference sequence).

In this sample, this clonotype turned up a few times. V is TRBV24-1 and J is TRBJ2-3, with 9 bases identical to TRBD1. CDR1 and CDR2 from the germline V gene are KGHDR and SFDVKD. Unmatched junction bases numbered 3, after V lost 3 bases and J lost 0 bases. The CDR3 runs to 16 residues. The CDR3: CATSDRTGASTDTQYF. CDR3 DNA sequence: TGTGCCACCAGTGATCGGACAGGGGCTAGCACAGATACGCAGTATTTT.

This chain links TRBV18 with TRBJ2-3, with D perhaps given as TRBD1 or TRBD2 (5 bases each). Trimming took 3 bases from V and 5 from J, leaving 12 bases between them. CDR1 and CDR2 (germline): KGHSH, LQKENI. This CDR3 spans 14 amino acids. This CDR3 reads CASSPGGSRDTQYF. The CDR3 DNA reads as TGTGCCAGCTCACCTGGGGGATCGCGAGATACGCAGTATTTT. The full variable domain, rest sourced from reference TRBV18 and TRBJ2-3, is NAGVMQNPRHLVRRRGQEARLRCSPMKGHSHVYWYRQLPEEGLKFMVYLQKENIIDESGMPKERFSAEFPKEGPSILRIQQVVRGDSAAYFCASSPGGSRDTQYFGPGTRLTVL.

This clonotype was recorded a few times. The rearrangement uses TRBV6-6 and TRBJ2-7; D is unresolved. Germline assignment: CDR1 MNHNY and CDR2 SVGAGI (reference sequence). Trimming cost V 2 bases and J 4 bases, with 18 bases left between them. The CDR3 spans 16 residues. The CDR3: CASSYAPAGIGYEQYV. The CDR3 DNA reads TGTGCCAGCAGTTACGCCCCAGCTGGGATAGGTTACGAGCAGTACGTC.

V is TRBV5-6 and J is TRBJ2-2; D not resolved. Germline CDR1 and CDR2: SGHDT and YYEEEE. The CDR3 is 12 residues long. Trimming cost V 4 bases and J 6 bases, with 7 bases left between them. The DNA for the CDR3 is TGTGCCAGCAGCCTTAACCCCGGGGAGCTGTTTTTT. Its translation: CASSLNPGELFF.

This clonotype was recorded a few times. V gene TRBV20-1 combines with J gene TRBJ1-1; no clear D gene. The CDR3 totals 14 residues. The V end was cut by 0 bases, the J end by 4 bases, with 12 bases between. Germline values: CDR1 DFQATT, CDR2 SNEGSKA (reference sequence). The CDR3 nucleotides read TGCAGTGCTAGAGAGGGTGGATGGAGCACTGAAGCTTTCTTT. Protein sequence: CSAREGGWSTEAFF.

This clonotype came up a few times. The chain has TRBV5-1 and TRBJ2-1; possible D gene TRBD2, 7 bases. V was trimmed by 7 bases and J by 9 bases, leaving 23 bases between them. The CDR3 extends over 15 amino acids. CDR1 and CDR2 (germline): SGHRS, YFSETQ. The CDR3 protein is CASSPGGGGNSEQFF. CDR3 bases: TGCGCCAGCTCCCCTGGGGGGGGGGGCAACAGTGAGCAGTTCTTC.

This clonotype was seen a few times. The rearrangement joins TRBV20-1 to TRBJ2-3; D possibly matches TRBD1 or TRBD2 (6 bases each). CDR1 and CDR2 (germline): DFQATT, SNEGSKA (reference sequence). The CDR3 sequence is 15 residues long. The V and J ends lost 3 bases and 6 bases respectively, with 19 bases between them. The CDR3 loop reads CSASRGEGGLDTQYF. DNA for the CDR3: TGCAGTGCTAGTCGAGGAGAGGGGGGTTTGGATACGCAGTATTTT.

This clonotype occurred many times. V usage is TRBV7-2 and J usage is TRBJ1-5; D is ambiguous. V lost 7 bases, J lost 5 bases, and 15 bases lay in between. The CDR3 has 14 residues. CDR1 and CDR2 (germline): SGHTA, FQGNSA. As DNA, the CDR3 is TGTGCCAGCACCCCGAGCGCAGCCTATCAGCCCCAGCATTTT. This sequence encodes CASTPSAAYQPQHF. The variable domain in full, completed from reference TRBV7-2 and TRBJ1-5, reads GAGVSQSPSNKVTEKGKDVELRCDPISGHTALYWYRQSLGQGLEFLIYFQGNSAPDKSGLPSDRFSAERTGGSVSTLTIQRTQQEDSAVYLCASTPSAAYQPQHFGDGTRLSIL.

This clonotype was counted between two and nine times. The V and J genes are TRBV6-4 and TRBJ2-1; 9 nucleotides align to TRBD2. Looked up from germline, CDR1 is MRHNA and CDR2 is SNTAGT. The CDR3 runs to 15 residues. Losses at the gene ends were 2 bases for V and 6 bases for J; bases not matched to a gene: 5. CDR3 amino acids: CASSDHTSGSNEQFF. The CDR3 nucleotides read TGTGCCAGCAGTGACCACACTAGCGGGTCCAATGAGCAGTTCTTC.

This clonotype has at least ten counts. This sequence joins TRBV5-1 and TRBJ2-5; D remains ambiguous. This CDR3 has 13 residues. The germline gives CDR1 SGHRS, CDR2 YFSETQ. Between the trimmed V and J ends, which lost 0 bases and 2 bases, there was a span of 5 bases. CDR3 sequence: CASSLAEQETQYF. The DNA of the CDR3 is TGCGCCAGCAGCTTGGCGGAACAAGAGACCCAGTACTTC. Full variable domain (remainder filled in from reference TRBV5-1 and TRBJ2-5): KAGVTQTPRYLIKTRGQQVTLSCSPISGHRSVSWYQQTPGQGLQFLFEYFSETQRNKGNFPGRFSGRQFSNSRSEMNVSTLELGDSALYLCASSLAEQETQYFGPGTRLLVL.

This clonotype was observed a handful of times. This chain connects TRBV5-1 to TRBJ2-7; D gene unclear. This CDR3 is 14 amino acids long. V lost 0 bases to trimming and J lost 0 bases, with 7 bases between them. Germline V CDR1 and CDR2: SGHRS, YFSETQ. This CDR3 reads CASSLEQYSYEQYF. CDR3 sequence (DNA): TGCGCCAGCAGCTTGGAACAGTACTCCTACGAGCAGTACTTC.

The V call is TRBV12-3 or TRBV12-4, the J call TRBJ1-6; TRBD1 agrees at 9 bases. The trim removed 2 bases at V and 11 bases at J, leaving 4 bases unmatched. The CDR3 totals 14 residues. The CDR3 loop is CASSLSGQGTPLHF. CDR3 in DNA: TGTGCCAGCAGTTTATCCGGACAGGGGACACCCCTCCACTTT.